This T cell receptor beta chain was observed in a study of long-term antiretroviral therapy in people with HIV. Trimming at V came to 2 bases and at J to 5 bases, leaving 2 bases not matched to a gene. Germline assignment: CDR1 MDHEN and CDR2 SYDVKM. This CDR3 comprises 14 residues. Findings and caveats of the study: Diversity rose after ART but stayed below transplant donor controls.

This was the immunoSEQ v3.0 assay at survey level. The data were produced by immunoSEQ multiplex PCR, yet TCRdb's version contains in-frame clones alone and is incomplete. The data hold approximately 27,000 clones, with about 90% observed a single time. A word on this clone: What it recognizes is unknown.

This clonotype originated in a woman aged 18-29 years with HIV. This sequence joins TRBV28 and TRBJ2-7, with TRBD1 matching 11 bases. The sample was unsorted PBMCs, taken 1.8 years after starting antiretroviral therapy. The CDR3 spells CASSLRTGGDEQYF. In nucleotides, the CDR3 is TGTGCCAGCAGTTTACGGACAGGGGGCGACGAGCAGTACTTC.